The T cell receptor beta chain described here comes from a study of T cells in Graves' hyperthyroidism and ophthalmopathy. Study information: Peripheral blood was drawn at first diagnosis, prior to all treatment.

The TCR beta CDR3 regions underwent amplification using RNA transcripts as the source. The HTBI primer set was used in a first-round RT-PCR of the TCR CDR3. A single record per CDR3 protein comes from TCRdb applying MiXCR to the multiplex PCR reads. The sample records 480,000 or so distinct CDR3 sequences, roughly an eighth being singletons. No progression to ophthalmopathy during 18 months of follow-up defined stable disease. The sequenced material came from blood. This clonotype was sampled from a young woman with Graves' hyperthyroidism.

The CDR3 protein is CASSPDYNYEQYF. For the CDR3, the DNA is TGTGCCAGCAGCCCGGACTACAATTACGAGCAGTACTTC. The chain employs TRBV7-9 and TRBJ2-7; D perhaps matches TRBD2 (6 bases). Trimming cost V 5 bases and J 4 bases, with 12 bases left between them. CDR1 and CDR2 from the germline V gene are SEHNR and FQNEAQ (reference sequence). This CDR3 has 13 amino acids.